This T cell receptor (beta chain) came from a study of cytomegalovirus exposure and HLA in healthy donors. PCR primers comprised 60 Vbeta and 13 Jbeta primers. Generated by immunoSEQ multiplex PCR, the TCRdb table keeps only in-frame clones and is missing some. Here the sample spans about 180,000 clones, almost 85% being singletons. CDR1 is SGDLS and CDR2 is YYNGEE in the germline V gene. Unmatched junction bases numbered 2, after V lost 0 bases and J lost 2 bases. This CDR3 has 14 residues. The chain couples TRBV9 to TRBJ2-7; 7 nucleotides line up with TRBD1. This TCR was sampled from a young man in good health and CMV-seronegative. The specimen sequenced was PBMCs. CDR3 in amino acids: CASSVGQGPYEQYF. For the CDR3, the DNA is TGTGCCAGCAGCGTAGGACAGGGCCCCTACGAGCAGTACTTC.